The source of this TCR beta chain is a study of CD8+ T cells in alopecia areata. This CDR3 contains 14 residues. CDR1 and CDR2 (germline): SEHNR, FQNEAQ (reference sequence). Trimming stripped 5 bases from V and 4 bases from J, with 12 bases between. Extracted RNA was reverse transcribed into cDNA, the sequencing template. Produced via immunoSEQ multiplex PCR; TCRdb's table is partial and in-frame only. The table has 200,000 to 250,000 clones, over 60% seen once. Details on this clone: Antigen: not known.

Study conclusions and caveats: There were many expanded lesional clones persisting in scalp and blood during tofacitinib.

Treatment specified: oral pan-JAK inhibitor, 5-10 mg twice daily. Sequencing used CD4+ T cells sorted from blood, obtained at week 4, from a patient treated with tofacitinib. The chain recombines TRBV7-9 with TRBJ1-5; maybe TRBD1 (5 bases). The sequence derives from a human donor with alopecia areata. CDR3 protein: CASSAAGGNQPQHF. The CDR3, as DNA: TGTGCCAGCAGCGCCGCCGGGGGGAATCAGCCCCAGCATTTT.